This TCR beta chain was sequenced for a study of blood T cell repertoires in COVID-19. As for the study in general: Samples came from the United States, Italy and Spain, spanning acute and convalescent COVID-19. Sample material is recorded as cDNA or gDNA derived from T cells, B-cell-depleted T cells, or PBMCs.

Sequenced by immunoSEQ multiplex PCR; TCRdb stores in-frame clones only, minus some. The table lists around 180,000 clones, roughly nine tenths of them singletons. J was trimmed by 0 bases and V by 1 base; bases with no gene match: 4. This CDR3 has 16 residues. Germline V gene lookup returns CDR1 SGHTA and CDR2 FQGNSA. Sequenced: PBMCs or T cells enriched from blood (not recorded which). J is TRBJ1-1 and V is TRBV7-2, with 8 bases fitting TRBD1. The source of this sequence is a woman aged 40 to 49 with acute COVID-19. CDR3 nucleotide sequence: TGTGCCAGCAGCTTAGGCCCACAGGGGGTGAACACTGAAGCTTTCTTT. It translates to CASSLGPQGVNTEAFF.